The present T cell receptor (beta chain) was sequenced within a study of blood T cell repertoires in COVID-19. Trimming shortened V by 5 bases and J by 2 bases, and 12 bases separated the two germline ends. Germline V gene data show CDR1 as SNHLY and CDR2 as FYNNEI. The CDR3 is 14 residues long. In the original analysis: Reference gene primer amplification in the assay estimated nucleated cell counts. Clones were read by immunoSEQ multiplex PCR, and TCRdb kept only the in-frame ones, dropping some. The DNA gave D and trimming, while V, J and clone size come from that table. Of fewer than 250,000 clones listed, about 84% are singletons.

The sequence was collected from a woman in her 40s with acute COVID-19. Sequences were obtained from PBMCs or T cells enriched from blood (not recorded which). The chain employs TRBV2 and TRBJ1-2; D uncertain. The CDR3 bases are TGTGCCAGCAGTCCCGGTTCTGCAAACTATGGCTACACCTTC. Protein product: CASSPGSANYGYTF.